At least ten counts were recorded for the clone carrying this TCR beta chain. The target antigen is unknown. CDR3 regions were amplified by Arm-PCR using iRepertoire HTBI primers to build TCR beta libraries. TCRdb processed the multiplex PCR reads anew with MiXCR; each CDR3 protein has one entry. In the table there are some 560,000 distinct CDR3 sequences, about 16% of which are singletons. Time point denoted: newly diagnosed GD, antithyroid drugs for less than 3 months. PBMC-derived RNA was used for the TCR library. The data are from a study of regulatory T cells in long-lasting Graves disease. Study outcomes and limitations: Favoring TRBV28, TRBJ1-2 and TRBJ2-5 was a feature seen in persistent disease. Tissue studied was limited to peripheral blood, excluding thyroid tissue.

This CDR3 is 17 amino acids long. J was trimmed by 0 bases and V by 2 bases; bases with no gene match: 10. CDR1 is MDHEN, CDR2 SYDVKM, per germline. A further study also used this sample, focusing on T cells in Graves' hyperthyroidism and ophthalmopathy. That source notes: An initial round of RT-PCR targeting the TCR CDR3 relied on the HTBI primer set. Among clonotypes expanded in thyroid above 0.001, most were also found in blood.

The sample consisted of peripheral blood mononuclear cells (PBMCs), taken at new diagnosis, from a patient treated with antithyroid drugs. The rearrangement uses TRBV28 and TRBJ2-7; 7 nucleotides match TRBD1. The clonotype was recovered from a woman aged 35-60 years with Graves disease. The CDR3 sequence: CASSLRGQPPSSYEQYF. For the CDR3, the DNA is TGTGCCAGCAGTTTAAGGGGACAGCCACCGAGCTCCTACGAGCAGTACTTC.